This T cell receptor (beta chain) comes out of a study of cytomegalovirus exposure and HLA in healthy donors. V was pared by 7 bases and J by 3 bases, with 6 bases of the junction left unmatched. Germline CDR1 is SNHLY and CDR2 is FYNNEI. The CDR3 extends over 14 amino acids. This PCR relied on a set of 60 Vbeta primers and 13 Jbeta primers. Assay used: immunoSEQ multiplex PCR; TCRdb lists only in-frame clones, some missing. The sample lists some 100,000 clones; about 70% were seen once. The sequence came from a woman in her 40s in good health and CMV-seropositive. The chain links TRBV2 to TRBJ2-3; 8 bases align to TRBD1. Sequencing was performed on PBMCs. Here the CDR3 DNA reads TGTGCCAGCAAGACAGGGGTGGGAACAGATACGCAGTATTTT. The encoded protein is CASKTGVGTDTQYF.